These 21 T cell receptor beta chains came from one sample sequenced in a study of spatial heterogeneity in lung cancer. TCRdb reanalysed the 5' RACE reads using MiXCR and keeps one entry per CDR3 protein. The data hold 24,000 or so distinct CDR3 sequences, with roughly 7.2% observed a single time. The time point was: sample taken at primary tumor resection. The input for sequencing was PBMCs, taken at surgery. Source of these receptors: a male donor with early-stage non-small cell lung cancer.

This clonotype was counted ten times or more. This chain uses TRBV11-2 with TRBJ2-7; perhaps TRBD2 as D (6 bases). From germline, CDR1 is SGHAT and CDR2 FQNNGV. This CDR3 has 15 residues. Trimming removed 1 base at V and 5 bases at J, with 15 bases between. CDR3 DNA sequence: TGTGCCAGCAGCTTAGGCGGGGCCGCAAGGAACGAGCAGTACGTC. Protein product: CASSLGGAARNEQYV.

In its sample, this clonotype was seen a few times. The chain links TRBV28 to TRBJ2-1; 9 nucleotides agree with TRBD1. CDR3 length: 16 residues. Germline V gene sequence: CDR1 MDHEN, CDR2 SYDVKM. Trimming cost V 3 bases and J 5 bases; bases outside gene matches: 8. CDR3 in DNA: TGTGCCAGCAGTTTCCTACAGGGGGCCGACGACAATGAGCAGTTCTTC. Protein: CASSFLQGADDNEQFF.

This clonotype was seen at least ten times. The chain carries TRBV20-1 and TRBJ2-3; tentatively, D is TRBD1 (6 bases). The CDR3 is 15 amino acids. CDR1 is DFQATT, CDR2 SNEGSKA, per germline (reference sequence). The V gene lost 3 bases and the J gene lost 0 bases, with 13 bases spanning the gap. CDR3 in amino acids: CSASHGGGSTDTQYF. The CDR3 nucleotides read TGCAGTGCTAGCCATGGGGGCGGGAGCACAGATACGCAGTATTTT.

This clonotype was detected ten times or more. The rearrangement links TRBV20-1 to TRBJ1-3; perhaps TRBD1 as D (5 bases). Germline V gene sequence: CDR1 DFQATT, CDR2 SNEGSKA (reference sequence). Between the trimmed V and J ends, which lost 7 bases and 0 bases, there was a span of 16 bases. CDR3 length: 15 residues. The CDR3 region is CSVLPGSGSGNTIYF. CDR3 in DNA: TGCAGTGTTTTGCCAGGGTCGGGCTCTGGAAACACCATATATTTT.

This clonotype showed up just a few times. The rearrangement links TRBV3-1 to TRBJ1-1; TRBD1 matches 8 bases. CDR3 length equals 14 residues. V gave up 5 bases and J gave up 5 bases; unmatched junction bases: 7. Germline CDR1 is LGHDT and CDR2 is YNNKEL (reference sequence). CDR3 in DNA: TGTGCCAGCAGCTTTCGGACAGGGCGGACTGAAGCTTTCTTT. Translation: CASSFRTGRTEAFF.

This clonotype was counted at least ten times. The genes are TRBV11-2 and TRBJ1-4, with D uncertain. V shed 3 bases and J shed 8 bases, with 13 bases lying between them. Germline V CDR1 and CDR2: SGHAT, FQNNGV. The CDR3 is made up of 14 amino acids. The CDR3 DNA reads TGTGCCAGCAGCTTGTTGAGCGGAAAGGAAAAACTGTTTTTT. Translation gives CASSLLSGKEKLFF. The entire variable domain, with the rest obtained from reference TRBV11-2 and TRBJ1-4, is as follows: EAGVAQSPRYKIIEKRQSVAFWCNPISGHATLYWYQQILGQGPKLLIQFQNNGVVDDSQLPKDRFSAERLKGVDSTLKIQPAKLEDSAVYLCASSLLSGKEKLFFGSGTQLSVL.

This clonotype was seen repeatedly, ten times or more. V usage is TRBV28 and J usage is TRBJ2-7; D is unresolved. The CDR3 length is 13 residues. V was cut by 7 bases and J by 2 bases, with 12 bases left in between. Germline loops: CDR1 MDHEN, CDR2 SYDVKM. The CDR3 is CASTLGTAYEQYF. CDR3 in DNA: TGTGCCAGCACTCTCGGAACGGCCTACGAGCAGTACTTC.

This clonotype was seen at least ten times. The chain uses TRBV20-1 and TRBJ1-2; D uncertain. CDR3 length: 11 residues. Trimming shortened V by 2 bases and J by 10 bases, and 11 bases separated the two germline ends. CDR1 and CDR2 (germline): DFQATT, SNEGSKA (reference sequence). The CDR3 protein is CSARSLPDYTF. CDR3 nucleotides: TGCAGTGCTAGAAGTTTGCCTGACTACACCTTC.

The table lists this clonotype with many counts. The chain has TRBV2 and TRBJ2-7; 7 nucleotides line up with TRBD1. The CDR3 extends over 15 amino acids. Germline CDR1 reads SNHLY; CDR2 reads FYNNEI. The J segment lost 2 bases and the V segment lost 6 bases, leaving 10 bases of the junction unmatched. In nucleotides, the CDR3 is TGTGCCAGCAGCCCGGACAGGACCCGGGCCTACGAGCAGTACTTC. It encodes CASSPDRTRAYEQYF.

This clonotype was seen a handful of times. The J gene is TRBJ1-1, the V gene TRBV28; no clear D. The CDR3 runs 14 residues. Germline CDR1 MDHEN, CDR2 SYDVKM. Trimming removed 3 bases at V and 0 bases at J, with 8 bases between. The chain's CDR3 is CASSFMGMNTEAFF. DNA for the CDR3: TGTGCCAGCAGTTTTATGGGGATGAACACTGAAGCTTTCTTT.

There are a few counts of this clonotype. V gene TRBV7-8 combines with J gene TRBJ2-1; 12 bases map to TRBD2. The CDR3 length is 17 residues. In germline, CDR1 is SGHVS, CDR2 FQNEAQ. The V gene end was trimmed by 5 bases and the J gene end by 4 bases; junction bases not matched to a gene: 9. The CDR3 DNA sequence: TGTGCCAGCAGCACGCCAAGACTAGCGGGAGTGTACAATGAGCAGTTCTTC. Translating gives CASSTPRLAGVYNEQFF.

Comment on this clonotype: This sequence may be a read error, since a much larger clone differs from it by one base. This rearrangement joins TRBV7-3 to TRBJ2-7; TRBD2 might be the D (5 bases). The CDR3 runs to 14 residues. Germline V gene data show CDR1 as SGHTA and CDR2 as FQGTGA. The V end lost 2 bases, the J end lost 8 bases, and 16 bases lay between the germline ends. The CDR3 is CASSLVSESGKQYF. For the CDR3, the DNA is TGTGCCAGCAGCTTAGTTAGCGAGAGTGGGAAGCAGTACTTC.

This clonotype counts as medium-sized. This chain connects TRBV28 to TRBJ2-5, with D unresolved. The CDR3 loop spans 11 amino acids. With 3 bases removed from V and 4 bases from J, the gap between germline ends came to 3 bases. CDR1 and CDR2 from the germline V gene are MDHEN and SYDVKM. CDR3 residues: CASSLIETQYF. CDR3 nucleotides: TGTGCCAGCAGTTTGATAGAGACCCAGTACTTC.

The chain combines TRBV11-2 with TRBJ2-7, with 7 bases identical to TRBD1. Per germline, CDR1 SGHAT and CDR2 FQNNGV. This CDR3 has 15 amino acids. J was trimmed by 2 bases and V by 0 bases; bases with no gene match: 4. DNA of the CDR3: TGTGCCAGCAGCTTAGATCCCGGGACAGCCTACGAGCAGTACGTC. The encoded protein is CASSLDPGTAYEQYV.

In its sample, this clonotype was seen many times. V gene TRBV7-2 combines with J gene TRBJ2-1; 8 bases are a match to TRBD2. The CDR3 runs to 16 residues. CDR1 and CDR2 (germline): SGHTA, FQGNSA. After removal of 3 bases from V and 8 bases from J, the junction contained 12 bases not matched to a gene. CDR3 coding DNA: TGTGCCAGCAGCTTGACAAGCGGGAGAGGGTTCGATGAGCAGTTCTTC. It encodes CASSLTSGRGFDEQFF.

This clonotype was seen more than once but under ten times. The genes are TRBV3-1 and TRBJ2-7; TRBD2 matches 9 bases. Germline V lookup: CDR1 LGHDT, CDR2 YNNKEL (reference sequence). With 4 bases clipped from V and 6 bases from J, the junction kept 13 bases outside the gene matches. CDR3 size: 16 residues. The CDR3: CASSPRTSVKASEQYF. The CDR3 nucleotides are TGTGCCAGCAGCCCCCGGACTAGCGTGAAGGCCTCCGAGCAGTACTTC.

This clonotype was detected ten times or more. The genes are TRBV18 and TRBJ1-2; D uncertain. Germline CDR1 KGHSH, CDR2 LQKENI. The CDR3 spans 12 residues. V shed 2 bases and J shed 7 bases, with 8 bases lying between them. The CDR3 DNA sequence: TGTGCCAGCTCACCAACGCGGAGTGGCTACACCTTC. Translating it yields CASSPTRSGYTF.

The rearrangement links TRBV12-3 or TRBV12-4 to TRBJ2-7; TRBD1 agrees at 8 bases. CDR3 length equals 14 residues. The V and J ends lost 3 bases and 4 bases, in that order; junction bases with no gene match: 5. CDR3 DNA: TGTGCCAGCAGTTTTGTCCAGGGGGCATACGAGCAGTACTTC. Its translation is CASSFVQGAYEQYF.

This clonotype has only a few counts. The rearrangement joins TRBV11-3 to TRBJ2-3; D perhaps matches TRBD1 (6 bases). Per germline, CDR1 SGHNT and CDR2 YENEEA. This CDR3 is built from 15 residues. Trimming removed 5 bases from V and 7 bases from J, with 19 bases in between. The CDR3 coding sequence is TGTGCCAGCAGCGGCGCCGGGACATTTGGGAATACGCAGTATTTT. Translating it yields CASSGAGTFGNTQYF.

This clonotype showed up many times. The chain carries TRBV9 and TRBJ2-2; D not certain. V was cut by 0 bases and J by 3 bases, with 6 bases left in between. This CDR3 is built from 14 residues. Per germline, CDR1 SGDLS and CDR2 YYNGEE. CDR3 region: CASSVESYTGELFF. CDR3 sequence (DNA): TGTGCCAGCAGCGTAGAATCTTACACCGGGGAGCTGTTTTTT.

This clonotype was seen more than once but under ten times. The V gene is TRBV29-1, the J gene TRBJ2-5, with unresolved D. The CDR3 has 13 amino acids. The germline CDR1 and CDR2 sequences are SQVTM and ANQGSEA. The V end lost 4 bases, the J end lost 2 bases, and 11 bases lay between the germline ends. The CDR3 DNA reads TGCAGCGTTGGTTCTATCAGTCAAGAGACCCAGTACTTC. Protein sequence: CSVGSISQETQYF.